This T cell receptor beta chain emerged from a study of memory CD4+ T cells and cytomegalovirus serostatus. Looking at the study overall: Donors were healthy Belgian adults, under ten CMV seropositive and 24 seronegative. Study outcomes and limitations: CMV serostatus prediction reached median AUC approximately 0.95, or 0.91 with US-trained model. 67 of 164 known CMV-associated TCRbeta sequences appeared in CD4+ memory.

The V end was cut by 2 bases, the J end by 7 bases, with 9 bases between. The CDR3 has 12 amino acids. Germline lookup yields CDR1 SGHNT and CDR2 YYREEE (reference sequence). Details on this clone: Its antigen is undetermined.

The sort gate was single viable CD3+CD4+CD8-CD45RO+ cells for memory CD4+ T cells. Assay: immunoSEQ multiplex PCR; the TCRdb copy retains only in-frame clones and omits some. Of about 57,000 clones detected, around 80% appear once; the ten largest clones hold approximately 0.82%. The chain joins TRBV5-4 to TRBJ1-1; D gene uncertain. Sequencing input: memory CD4+ T cells from blood. The receptor was derived from an adult in good health and CMV-seronegative. CDR3 nucleotide sequence: TGTGCCAGCAGCTTAGGAGGCTATGAAGCTTTCTTT. Translated: CASSLGGYEAFF.